Listed here are 16 T cell receptor beta chains from one sample, sequenced in a study of blood T cell repertoires in COVID-19. Sequencing used immunoSEQ multiplex PCR; TCRdb keeps in-frame clones, though not all of them. Of roughly 400,000 clones detected, about 90% appear once; the ten largest clones hold under 3%. Sequencing was done on a sample of peripheral blood. The receptors shown here come from a woman aged 60-70 years with COVID-19, enrolled during active disease.

The chain has TRBV5-5 and TRBJ1-4; D is possibly TRBD1 (5 bases). The germline gives CDR1 SGHKS, CDR2 YYEKEE (reference sequence). V dropped 0 bases and J dropped 3 bases, with 9 bases sitting between them. CDR3 size: 15 residues. This CDR3 reads CASSLVGEANEKLFF. Here the CDR3 DNA reads TGTGCCAGCAGCTTGGTGGGGGAGGCTAATGAAAAACTGTTTTTT. The whole variable domain, filled in from reference TRBV5-5 and TRBJ1-4, reads DAGVTQSPTHLIKTRGQQVTLRCSPISGHKSVSWYQQVLGQGPQFIFQYYEKEERGRGNFPDRFSARQFPNYSSELNVNALLLGDSALYLCASSLVGEANEKLFFGSGTQLSVL.

This chain links TRBV4-1 with TRBJ2-5; D possibly corresponds to TRBD1 (6 bases). The V gene's germline CDR1 is MGHRA and CDR2 YSYEKL. The CDR3 is made up of 16 amino acids. V was cut by 3 bases and J by 1 base, with 15 bases left in between. Here the CDR3 DNA reads TGCGCCAGCAGCCATCTCCCGAAGGGGGTCCAAGAGACCCAGTACTTC. Encoded protein: CASSHLPKGVQETQYF.

J is TRBJ1-6 and V is TRBV7-2; maybe TRBD1 (5 bases). V lost 3 bases and J 9 bases, leaving 12 bases between the germline ends. Germline V gene data show CDR1 as SGHTA and CDR2 as FQGNSA. The length of the CDR3 is 14 residues. The CDR3, as DNA: TGTGCCAGCAGCTTGGGAGGTGGGGGTTCACCCCTCCACTTT. Translating it yields CASSLGGGGSPLHF.

This clone came up a few times. The chain uses TRBV7-3 and TRBJ2-1, with D tentatively TRBD2 (6 bases). Trimming shortened V by 4 bases and J by 0 bases, and 13 bases separated the two germline ends. In germline, CDR1 is SGHTA, CDR2 FQGTGA. CDR3 size: 16 residues. CDR3 DNA sequence: TGTGCCAGCAGCTGGGACTCCTCAAGCTCCTACAATGAGCAGTTCTTC. This gives the protein CASSWDSSSSYNEQFF.

The gene calls are TRBV10-3 and TRBJ1-5; D gene ambiguous. Germline V gene data show CDR1 as ENHRY and CDR2 as SYGVKD. Trimming left V 1 base short and J 2 bases short, with 15 bases between. The CDR3 is made up of 17 amino acids. The CDR3 protein is CAISEFPNSVGNQPQHF. The CDR3 DNA follows: TGTGCCATCAGTGAGTTCCCAAACTCGGTGGGCAATCAGCCCCAGCATTTT.

The gene calls are TRBV6-1 and TRBJ1-2; TRBD1 matches 9 bases. Germline loops: CDR1 MNHNS, CDR2 SASEGT. V dropped 4 bases and J dropped 0; count of bases not matched to a gene: 9. The CDR3 is 17 residues long. CDR3 DNA sequence: TGTGCCAGCAGTGGCGGGACAGGGTCGGCTCCTAACTATGGCTACACCTTC. Translation gives CASSGGTGSAPNYGYTF.

CDR3 in amino acids: CASGYRGGLQPQHF. In DNA form, the CDR3 reads TGTGCCAGCGGCTACAGGGGAGGCCTACAGCCCCAGCATTTT. The rearrangement uses TRBV28 and TRBJ1-5, with 7 bases identical to TRBD1. The length of the CDR3 is 14 residues. Germline V gene sequence: CDR1 MDHEN, CDR2 SYDVKM. J lost 7 bases, V lost 8 bases, and 11 bases had no gene match.

This chain joins TRBV5-5 and TRBJ2-7, with 10 bases lining up with TRBD1. V trimming: 0 bases; J trimming: 2 bases; junction bases outside the gene matches: 2. The CDR3 contains 15 residues. CDR1 and CDR2 from the germline V gene are SGHKS and YYEKEE (reference sequence). The CDR3 DNA follows: TGTGCCAGCAGCTTGGATGGACAGGGGGCCTACGAGCAGTACTTC. This gives the protein CASSLDGQGAYEQYF. Using reference TRBV5-5 and TRBJ2-7 for the parts outside the CDR3, the full variable domain is DAGVTQSPTHLIKTRGQQVTLRCSPISGHKSVSWYQQVLGQGPQFIFQYYEKEERGRGNFPDRFSARQFPNYSSELNVNALLLGDSALYLCASSLDGQGAYEQYFGPGTRLTVT.

The gene calls are TRBV7-3 and TRBJ2-2; the D gene is possibly TRBD2 (5 bases). V was cut by 5 bases and J by 5 bases, with 12 bases left in between. The CDR3 is 14 residues long. Per the germline V gene, CDR1 is SGHTA and CDR2 is FQGTGA. CDR3 residues: CASSPTTGTGELFF. CDR3 nucleotide sequence: TGTGCCAGCAGCCCTACGACGGGAACCGGGGAGCTGTTTTTT.

The J gene is TRBJ1-5, the V gene TRBV7-8; 12 bases are shared with TRBD1. This CDR3 comprises 15 residues. CDR1 SGHVS and CDR2 FQNEAQ come from the germline V gene. The V and J ends lost 10 bases and 7 bases, in that order; junction bases with no gene match: 11. CDR3 DNA: TGTGCCACCTCCGGGACAGGGGGCTTCAGACAGCCCCAGCATTTT. Translating gives CATSGTGGFRQPQHF.

The rearrangement links TRBV14 to TRBJ1-2; TRBD1 is a possible D gene (5 bases). Germline loops: CDR1 SGHDN, CDR2 FVKESK. The CDR3 loop spans 13 amino acids. The V end lost 1 base, the J end lost 8 bases, and 11 bases lay between the germline ends. The CDR3 loop reads CASSQGGTGGYTF. The DNA for the CDR3 is TGTGCCAGCAGCCAAGGAGGGACTGGGGGCTACACCTTC.

V usage is TRBV15 and J usage is TRBJ1-6; TRBD1 aligns across 10 bases. The V segment lost 5 bases and the J segment 9 bases; nucleotides outside the gene matches: 4. From germline, CDR1 is LNHNV and CDR2 YYDKDF (reference sequence). The CDR3 is 14 residues long. DNA for the CDR3: TGTGCCACCAGCGAGACAGGGGGCGTTTCACCCCTCCACTTT. Amino acid sequence: CATSETGGVSPLHF.

The rearrangement joins TRBV5-6 to TRBJ2-3; maybe TRBD2 (6 bases). Germline CDR1 reads SGHDT; CDR2 reads YYEEEE. V dropped 6 bases and J dropped 5 bases, with 22 bases sitting between them. This CDR3 has 16 residues. CDR3 protein: CASKTHSGARGDTQYF. CDR3 DNA: TGTGCCAGCAAGACCCACTCGGGAGCCCGAGGAGATACGCAGTATTTT.

The V call is TRBV9, the J call TRBJ1-1; 8 bases agree with TRBD1. Germline V CDR1 and CDR2: SGDLS, YYNGEE. With V trimmed by 5 bases and J by 2 bases, 2 bases remained unmatched. The CDR3 has 13 residues. The CDR3 here is CASRGTGNTEAFF. In DNA, the CDR3 is TGTGCCAGCAGAGGGACAGGCAACACTGAAGCTTTCTTT.

The CDR3 loop reads CASSEQTSGAGETQYF. As DNA, the CDR3 is TGTGCCAGCAGTGAGCAGACTAGCGGGGCGGGGGAGACCCAGTACTTC. The chain combines TRBV2 with TRBJ2-5; 11 bases are shared with TRBD2. The CDR3 length is 16 residues. The trim removed 3 bases at V and 5 bases at J, leaving 8 bases unmatched. The germline V gene has CDR1 SNHLY and CDR2 FYNNEI. Looking up the rest from reference TRBV2 and TRBJ2-5 gives the full variable domain: EPEVTQTPSHQVTQMGQEVILRCVPISNHLYFYWYRQILGQKVEFLVSFYNNEISEKSEIFDDQFSVERPDGSNFTLKIRSTKLEDSAMYFCASSEQTSGAGETQYFGPGTRLLVL.

This clone was found a few times. V usage is TRBV27 and J usage is TRBJ1-6, with 8 bases lining up with TRBD1. CDR3 length: 15 residues. V was clipped by 3 bases and J by 10 bases; unmatched bases: 8. Germline V gene data show CDR1 as MNHEY and CDR2 as SMNVEV (reference sequence). CDR3 sequence reads: CASSFADREGSPLHF. CDR3 coding DNA: TGTGCCAGCAGTTTCGCGGACAGGGAGGGATCACCCCTCCACTTT.